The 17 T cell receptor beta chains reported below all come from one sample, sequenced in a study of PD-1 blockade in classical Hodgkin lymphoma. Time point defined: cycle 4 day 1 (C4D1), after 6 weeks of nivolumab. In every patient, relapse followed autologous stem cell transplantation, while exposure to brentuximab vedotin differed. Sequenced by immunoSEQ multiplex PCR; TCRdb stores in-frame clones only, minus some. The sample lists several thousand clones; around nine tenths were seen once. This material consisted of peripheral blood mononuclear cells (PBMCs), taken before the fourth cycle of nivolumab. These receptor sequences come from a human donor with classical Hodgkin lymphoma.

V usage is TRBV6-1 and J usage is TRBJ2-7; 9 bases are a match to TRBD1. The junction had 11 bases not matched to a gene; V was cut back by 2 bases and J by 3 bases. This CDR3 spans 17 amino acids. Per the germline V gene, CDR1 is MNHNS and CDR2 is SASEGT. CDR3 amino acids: CASSENWWDRENYEQYF. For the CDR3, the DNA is TGTGCCAGCAGTGAAAATTGGTGGGACAGGGAGAACTACGAGCAGTACTTC.

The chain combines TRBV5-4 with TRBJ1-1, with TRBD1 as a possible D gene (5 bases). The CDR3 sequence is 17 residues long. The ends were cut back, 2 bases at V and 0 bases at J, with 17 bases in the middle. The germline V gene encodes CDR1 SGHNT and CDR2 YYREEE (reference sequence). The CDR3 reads CASSFGVPVDMNTEAFF. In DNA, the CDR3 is TGTGCCAGCAGCTTTGGGGTCCCCGTGGACATGAACACTGAAGCTTTCTTT.

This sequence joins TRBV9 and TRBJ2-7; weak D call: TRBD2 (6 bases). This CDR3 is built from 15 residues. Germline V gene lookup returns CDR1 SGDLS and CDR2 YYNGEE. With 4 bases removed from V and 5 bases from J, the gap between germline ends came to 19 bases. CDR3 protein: CASSRTSSRVDEQYF. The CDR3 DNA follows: TGTGCCAGCAGCCGAACTAGCTCCCGCGTGGACGAGCAGTACTTC. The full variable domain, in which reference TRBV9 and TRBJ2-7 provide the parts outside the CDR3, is DSGVTQTPKHLITATGQRVTLRCSPRSGDLSVYWYQQSLDQGLQFLIQYYNGEERAKGNILERFSAQQFPDLHSELNLSSLELGDSALYFCASSRTSSRVDEQYFGPGTRLTVT.

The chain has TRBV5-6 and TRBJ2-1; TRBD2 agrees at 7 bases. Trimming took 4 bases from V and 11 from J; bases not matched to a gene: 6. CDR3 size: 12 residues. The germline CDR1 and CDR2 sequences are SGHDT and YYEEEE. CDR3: CASSPGRGQQFF. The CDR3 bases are TGTGCCAGCAGCCCGGGGAGGGGACAGCAGTTCTTC.

For the CDR3, the DNA is TGTGCCAGCAGTCCTGGGACAGGGAACTCCTACGAGCAGTACTTC. Translating gives CASSPGTGNSYEQYF. The chain is built from TRBV2 and TRBJ2-7, with 9 bases lining up with TRBD1. The CDR3 is made up of 15 amino acids. The germline CDR1 and CDR2 sequences are SNHLY and FYNNEI. The V and J ends lost 5 bases and 0 bases, in that order; junction bases with no gene match: 5.

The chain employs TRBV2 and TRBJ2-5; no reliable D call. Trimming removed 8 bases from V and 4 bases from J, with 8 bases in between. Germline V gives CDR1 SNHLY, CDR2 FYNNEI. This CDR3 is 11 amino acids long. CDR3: CASLKTETQYF. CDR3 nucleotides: TGTGCCAGCTTGAAAACAGAGACCCAGTACTTC.

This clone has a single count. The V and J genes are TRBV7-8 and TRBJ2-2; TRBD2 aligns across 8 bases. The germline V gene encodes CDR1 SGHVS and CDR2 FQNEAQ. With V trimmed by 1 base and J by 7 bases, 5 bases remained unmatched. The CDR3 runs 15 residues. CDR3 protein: CASSLVGGAGGELFF. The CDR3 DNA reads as TGTGCCAGCAGCTTAGTCGGGGGGGCTGGCGGGGAGCTGTTTTTT.

For the CDR3, the DNA is TGTGCCAGCAGTGGGCAGGGGTACAATCAGCCCCAGCATTTT. This sequence encodes CASSGQGYNQPQHF. V gene TRBV2 combines with J gene TRBJ1-5; possibly TRBD1 for D (6 bases). V lost 4 bases and J lost 3, with 10 bases in between. The CDR3 is 14 residues long. The germline gives CDR1 SNHLY, CDR2 FYNNEI.

CDR3 in amino acids: CASSETPLADYEQYF. CDR3 nucleotides: TGTGCCAGCAGCGAGACCCCGCTAGCGGATTACGAGCAGTACTTC. The V call is TRBV9, the J call TRBJ2-7, with 7 bases matching TRBD2. There are 15 residues in the CDR3. J lost 4 bases, V lost 3 bases, and 10 bases had no gene match. CDR1 is SGDLS, CDR2 YYNGEE, per germline.

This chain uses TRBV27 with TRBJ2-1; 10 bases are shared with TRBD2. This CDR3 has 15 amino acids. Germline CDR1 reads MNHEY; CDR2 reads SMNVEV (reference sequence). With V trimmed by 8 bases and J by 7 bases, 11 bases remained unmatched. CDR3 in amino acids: CASYQSGRALNEQFF. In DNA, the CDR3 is TGTGCCAGCTATCAGAGCGGGAGGGCCCTGAATGAGCAGTTCTTC.

As DNA, the CDR3 is TGTGCCAGCAGTTCTGGGACCGCGGCGGGTAATCAGCCCCAGCATTTT. The encoded protein is CASSSGTAAGNQPQHF. The genes are TRBV6-5 and TRBJ1-5, with D tentatively TRBD1 (5 bases). Germline V gene data show CDR1 as MNHEY and CDR2 as SVGAGI. Trimming took off 4 bases at V and 4 bases at J, with 17 bases between the two ends. The CDR3 loop spans 16 amino acids.

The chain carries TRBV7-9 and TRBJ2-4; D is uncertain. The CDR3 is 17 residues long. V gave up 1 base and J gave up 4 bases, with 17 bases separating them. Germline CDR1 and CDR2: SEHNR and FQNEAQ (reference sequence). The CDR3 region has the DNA TGTGCCAGCAGCTTAGGACCCCGGTGGCAGTCAAAAAACATTCAGTACTTC. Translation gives CASSLGPRWQSKNIQYF.

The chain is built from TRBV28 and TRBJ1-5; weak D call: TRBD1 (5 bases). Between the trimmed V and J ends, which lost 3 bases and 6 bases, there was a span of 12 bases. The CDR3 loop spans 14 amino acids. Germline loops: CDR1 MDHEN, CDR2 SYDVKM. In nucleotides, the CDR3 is TGTGCCAGCAGTTTGACCGGGGCAAGTCAGCCCCAGCATTTT. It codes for CASSLTGASQPQHF.

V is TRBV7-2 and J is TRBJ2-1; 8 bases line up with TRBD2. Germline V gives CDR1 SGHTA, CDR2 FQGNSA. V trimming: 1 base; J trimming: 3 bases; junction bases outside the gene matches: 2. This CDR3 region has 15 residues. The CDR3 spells CASSLESGSYNEQFF. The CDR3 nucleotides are TGTGCCAGCAGCTTAGAAAGCGGGAGCTACAATGAGCAGTTCTTC.

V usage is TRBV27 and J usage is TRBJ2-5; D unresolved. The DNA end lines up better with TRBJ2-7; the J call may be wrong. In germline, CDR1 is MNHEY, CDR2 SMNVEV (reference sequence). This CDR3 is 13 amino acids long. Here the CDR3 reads CASSSLSSYEQYF. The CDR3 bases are TGTGCCAGCAGTTCCCTATCCAGCTACGAGCAGTACTTC.

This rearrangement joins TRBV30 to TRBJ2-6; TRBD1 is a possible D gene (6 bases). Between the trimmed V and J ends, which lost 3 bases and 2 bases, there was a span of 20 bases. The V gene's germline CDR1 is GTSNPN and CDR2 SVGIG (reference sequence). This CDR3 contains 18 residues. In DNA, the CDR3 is TGTGCCTGGAGGAAACTAACAGGGCGAGGAGCTGGGGCCAACGTCCTGACTTTC. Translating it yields CAWRKLTGRGAGANVLTF.

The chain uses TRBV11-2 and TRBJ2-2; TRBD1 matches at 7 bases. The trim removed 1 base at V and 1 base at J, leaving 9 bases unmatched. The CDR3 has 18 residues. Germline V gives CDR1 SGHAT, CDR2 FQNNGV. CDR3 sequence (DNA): TGTGCCAGCAGCTTAGGGGGTCGACAGGGAAGGAACACCGGGGAGCTGTTTTTT. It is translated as CASSLGGRQGRNTGELFF. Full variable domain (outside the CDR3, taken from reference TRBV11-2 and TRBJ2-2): EAGVAQSPRYKIIEKRQSVAFWCNPISGHATLYWYQQILGQGPKLLIQFQNNGVVDDSQLPKDRFSAERLKGVDSTLKIQPAKLEDSAVYLCASSLGGRQGRNTGELFFGEGSRLTVL.